The sequence of this TCR beta chain was determined in a study of blood T cell repertoires in COVID-19 (dated by TCRdb to 2020 to 2022). In terms of the full investigation: Samples from collaborators originated in the United States, Italy and Spain and spanned both the acute and convalescent phases of COVID-19. The prospective study material was composed of cDNA or gDNA derived from T cells, B-cell-depleted T cells, or PBMCs. Deeply sampled blood TCRbeta repertoires from subjects exposed to, actively infected with, or recovered from COVID-19 were included in the dataset. The repertoires were made available in a free public database intended to serve as a resource for research on the immune response to SARS-CoV-2. Samples came from the ongoing ImmuneRACE study (first 160 participants) plus 1,254 subjects from 6 global collaborators. Sample metadata almost always included a de-identified subject ID, COVID-19 status, age in years and sex. Where available, HLA class I and class II types were taken from metadata supplied by the sample provider and were not determined by assay-based typing. Overall results and qualifications from the work: The amount of clinical and demographic metadata varied by source and participant and was provided uncurated.

The collaborating institutions used their own protocols to collect whole blood in K2EDTA tubes. Collaborator samples were shipped for TCRbeta analysis as frozen whole blood, isolated PBMCs, or DNA extracted from either sample type. The immunoSEQ Assay, a bias-controlled multiplex PCR, was used to amplify TCRbeta CDR3 regions from genomic DNA. The published analysis was carried out like this. The number of nucleated cells in each sample was estimated by amplification of reference gene primers within the assay. Sequence reads were collapsed and filtered to measure the absolute abundance of every unique TCRbeta CDR3 rearrangement. For each sample, productive Simpson clonality was calculated by taking the square root of Simpson's diversity index across productive rearrangements. TCRdb retrieved this table from immuneACCESS and kept in-frame rearrangements only. Not all clones are present; in checked studies, unresolved V genes account for under half, and no reason is known for the remainder. That table furnishes V, J and clone size, whereas the DNA furnished D and trimming. The sample table holds some 60,000 clones, of which more than 90% were seen once. Under 3% of the sample lies in the top ten.

This clone was recorded once. Its specific antigen is unknown. Per-base qualities were not stored, and no clone one base away is much larger. V sheds 3 bases and J sheds 6 bases, leaving 10 bases between their ends. From the germline V gene, CDR1 is SGDLS and CDR2 is YYNGEE. The cysteine opens and the phenylalanine closes a CDR3 of 12 amino acids. The kept DNA is CDR3 alone, 36 bases in frame from the first base. The chain was built from TRBV9 and TRBJ2-7; the D gene identity is not certain. The sequence came from a man aged 60-69 years with acute or convalescent COVID-19. The material sequenced was peripheral blood. The nucleotides read TGTGCCAGCAGCGACCCTAGAAGCGAGCAGTACTTC. Protein translation: CASSDPRSEQYF.